What follows is one T cell receptor (beta chain) and its context. Antigen: not known. This entry belongs to a study of vaccination effects on CD4 cells after COVID-19. Study in general: Each person got two doses of an mRNA SARS-CoV-2 vaccine, BNT162b2 or mRNA-1273.

The CDR3 runs to 13 residues. Trimming pared 2 bases from V and 1 base from J, leaving 6 bases between. CDR1 and CDR2 (germline): SGHRS, YFSETQ. The study, taken as a whole, reports: Marked contraction was observed in infection-induced and vaccine-induced clones late after vaccination.

Data came from immunoSEQ multiplex PCR; TCRdb stores just in-frame clones and leaves some out. Among about 73,000 clones listed, around 74% were seen once. With the ViraFEST assay, the study expanded antigen-specific CD4+ T cells using viral peptide pools, then sequenced them. Upon completion of approximately ten days in culture, CD4+ T cells were isolated. Prior SARS-CoV-2 infection was absent in the vaccine recipients, as shown by negative nucleocapsid antibodies. In culture with about 10 IU/ml IL-2 and roughly 9.7 ug/ml peptides, PBMC were grown at 1.5 million to 2.5 million per well. A half-volume exchange with IL-2 medium occurred on days 3 and 7.

The sequenced sample was CD4+ T cells from PBMCs cultured with HCoV-NL63 spike peptides, obtained before COVID-19 vaccination. This clonotype originated in a human donor who received a COVID-19 vaccine. This rearrangement joins TRBV5-1 to TRBJ1-1, with unresolved D. The CDR3 spells CASSFGWNTEAFF. The CDR3 region has the DNA TGCGCCAGCAGCTTTGGTTGGAACACTGAAGCTTTCTTT.